The 24 T cell receptor beta chains below all came from one sample that was sequenced in a study of T cell clonality in common variable immunodeficiency. Generated by immunoSEQ multiplex PCR, the TCRdb table keeps only in-frame clones and is missing some. The sample was found to contain approximately 44,000 clones, and every one recurs. Specimen: peripheral blood mononuclear cells. These receptors originate from a person aged 18 to 75 in good health.

This clone was observed at least ten times. Read data end 3 residues before the CDR3 end; the end is taken from the germline J gene. This chain joins TRBV30 and TRBJ2-7; tentative D call: TRBD1 (6 bases). The CDR3 runs 13 residues. Trimming removed 1 base at V and 5 bases at J, with 12 bases between. CDR1 and CDR2 from the germline V gene are GTSNPN and SVGIG (reference sequence). The CDR3 loop reads CAWSDTGPHEQYF. Incomplete CDR3 DNA: TGTGCCTGGAGTGATACAGGGCCCCACGAG.

This clone was seen many times. The sequence runs out 3 residues before the end of the CDR3; the remainder is reconstructed from the germline J gene. The chain combines TRBV5-6 with TRBJ2-1; a weak D match, TRBD2 (7 bases). CDR1 is SGHDT and CDR2 is YYEEEE in the germline V gene. V lost 4 bases and J lost 6, with 17 bases in between. The CDR3 loop spans 15 amino acids. Incomplete CDR3 DNA: TGTGCCAGCAGCCTAGGGGGGGGGACGGGCAATGAG. Translated: CASSLGGGTGNE. The full CDR3 sequence reads CASSLGGGTGNEQFF.

This clone was seen ten or more times. With the read ending 3 residues before the CDR3 end, the germline J gene is used to fill in that end. V and J are TRBV6-1 and TRBJ1-2; D unclear. V lost 0 bases to trimming and J lost 5 bases, with 10 bases between them. The CDR3 sequence is 14 residues long. Looked up from germline, CDR1 is MNHNS and CDR2 is SASEGT. The CDR3 bases that were read are TGTGCCAGCAGTGAAGCGCACAGCGGGTATGGC. This codes for CASSEAHSGYG. The full CDR3 sequence reads CASSEAHSGYGYTF.

A note on this clone: The CDR3 extends 3 residues past the end of the read, so its final part is completed from the germline J gene. The rearrangement uses TRBV7-2 and TRBJ1-1, with a weak D call TRBD1 (6 bases). The CDR3 extends over 15 amino acids. Trimming took off 5 bases at V and 3 bases at J, with 16 bases between the two ends. Germline-derived CDR1 and CDR2 are SGHTA and FQGNSA. The CDR3 reads CASSTSQGRYTEAFF. The covered CDR3 bases are TGTGCCAGCAGCACCTCACAGGGACGTTACACTGAA.

The table lists this clone with many counts. Read coverage stops 3 residues before the CDR3 terminus; the germline J gene supplies the remainder. This chain joins TRBV28 and TRBJ2-2; D might be TRBD2 (5 bases). The CDR3 has 14 amino acids. CDR1 is MDHEN, CDR2 SYDVKM, per germline. V lost 6 bases to trimming and J lost 1 base, with 9 bases between them. Partial CDR3 DNA: TGTGCCAGCAGCCTTAGCGAGAACACCGGGGAG. Its protein is CASSLSENTGE. From start to end, the CDR3 is CASSLSENTGELFF. The complete variable domain, with remaining parts taken from reference TRBV28 and TRBJ2-2, reads DVKVTQSSRYLVKRTGEKVFLECVQDMDHENMFWYRQDPGLGLRLIYFSYDVKMKEKGDIPEGYSVSREKKERFSLILESASTNQTSMYLCASSLSENTGELFFGEGSRLTVL.

This clone has at least ten counts. The read ends 3 residues before the CDR3 terminus; that terminus is restored from the germline J gene. This chain joins TRBV6-2 or TRBV6-3 and TRBJ2-3; 9 nucleotides match TRBD2. The CDR3 contains 16 residues. Per the germline V gene, CDR1 is MNHEY and CDR2 is SVGEGT. V was pared by 5 bases and J by 0 bases, with 6 bases of the junction left unmatched. The CDR3 DNA, read in part, is TGTGCCAGCAGTGGACCTAGCGGGGCCAGCACAGATACG. Translated: CASSGPSGASTDT. The full CDR3 is CASSGPSGASTDTQYF.

This clone was seen many times. The observed sequence ends 3 residues before the CDR3 terminus, with the missing tail filled in from the germline J gene. This chain joins TRBV6-2 or TRBV6-3 and TRBJ2-3; 11 nucleotides match TRBD2. Germline CDR1 MNHEY, CDR2 SVGEGT. Unmatched junction bases numbered 7, after V lost 5 bases and J lost 6 bases. This CDR3 contains 15 residues. The CDR3 sequence is CASSNSSGGLDTQYF. CDR3 DNA, as far as it was read: TGTGCCAGCAGTAATTCTAGCGGGGGGTTGGATACG.

There are many counts of this clone. The DNA ends 3 residues before the CDR3 does, and the rest of the CDR3 is filled in from the germline J gene. The J gene is TRBJ1-1, the V gene TRBV4-1; TRBD1 aligns across 7 bases. The germline gives CDR1 MGHRA, CDR2 YSYEKL. J lost 4 bases, V lost 3 bases, and 5 bases had no gene match. The CDR3 runs to 14 residues. The covered CDR3 bases are TGCGCCAGCAGCCACGACAGGGAACTCACTGAA. It codes for CASSHDRELTE. The complete CDR3 sequence is CASSHDRELTEAFF.

This clone was recorded many times. The read stops 3 residues short of the end of the CDR3; the missing end is completed from the germline J gene. The chain has TRBV27 and TRBJ1-4; a possible D gene is TRBD1 (5 bases). V was clipped by 6 bases and J by 3 bases, with 11 bases between them. This CDR3 spans 14 amino acids. Germline CDR1 reads MNHEY; CDR2 reads SMNVEV (reference sequence). The sequenced CDR3 bases are TGTGCCAGCAGCCGGTCAGGGCCTAATGAAAAA. It yields the protein CASSRSGPNEK. The complete CDR3 sequence is CASSRSGPNEKLFF.

This clone occurred many times. The CDR3 extends 3 residues past the end of the read, so its final part is completed from the germline J gene. The V and J genes are TRBV7-8 and TRBJ2-5; 7 nucleotides agree with TRBD2. The CDR3 is made up of 15 amino acids. Germline lookup yields CDR1 SGHVS and CDR2 FQNEAQ. V shed 8 bases and J 5 bases; nucleotides not matched to a gene: 14. The sequenced part of the CDR3 DNA is TGTGCCAGCCTCCGGGAGCGGGACGGTTGGGAGACC. Translating gives CASLRERDGWET. The whole CDR3 region reads CASLRERDGWETQYF.

This clone was found many times. The read ends 3 residues before the CDR3 terminus; that terminus is restored from the germline J gene. The V gene is TRBV13, the J gene TRBJ1-2, with 8 bases aligning to TRBD1. CDR1 is PRHDT, CDR2 FYEKMQ, per germline (reference sequence). The trim removed 4 bases at V and 0 bases at J, leaving 7 bases unmatched. This CDR3 has 16 residues. This CDR3 reads CASSSVDRGTNYGYTF. The DNA read from the CDR3 is TGTGCCAGCAGCTCAGTTGACAGGGGAACTAACTATGGC. The variable domain in full, with the rest retrieved from reference TRBV13 and TRBJ1-2, is AAGVIQSPRHLIKEKRETATLKCYPIPRHDTVYWYQQGPGQDPQFLISFYEKMQSDKGSIPDRFSAQQFSDYHSELNMSSLELGDSALYFCASSSVDRGTNYGYTFGSGTRLTVV.

Worth noting for this clone: The read terminates 3 residues before the CDR3 end, so the remaining end is supplied by the germline J gene. V usage is TRBV19 and J usage is TRBJ1-1; possibly TRBD1 for D (5 bases). V shed 1 base and J shed 6 bases, with 12 bases lying between them. CDR3 length: 14 residues. Germline V gene data show CDR1 as LNHDA and CDR2 as SQIVND (reference sequence). CDR3 loop: CASSIGGAGSEAFF. The part of the CDR3 DNA that was read is TGTGCCAGTAGTATAGGAGGGGCCGGATCTGAA.

This clone was recorded at least ten times. The read finishes 3 residues shy of the CDR3 end, and the germline J gene is used to complete it. The chain couples TRBV2 to TRBJ2-4; D is ambiguous. V was pared by 6 bases and J by 0 bases, with 9 bases between. The CDR3 consists of 14 residues. Looked up from germline, CDR1 is SNHLY and CDR2 is FYNNEI. The sequenced part of the CDR3 DNA is TGTGCCAGCAGGGAAATACTAGCCAAAAACATT. The encoded protein is CASREILAKNI. The whole CDR3 reads CASREILAKNIQYF.

This clone was counted ten times or more. The CDR3 end falls 3 residues outside the read, so it is completed with the germline J gene. The chain employs TRBV11-2 and TRBJ2-1, with a weak D call TRBD1 (6 bases). This CDR3 region has 13 residues. Trimming shortened V by 0 bases and J by 7 bases, and 7 bases separated the two germline ends. From germline, CDR1 is SGHAT and CDR2 FQNNGV. The CDR3 loop is CASSLDRGNEQFF. CDR3 DNA, as far as it was read: TGTGCCAGCAGCTTAGACAGGGGAAATGAG.

The sample holds many counts of this clone. Coverage ceases 3 residues before the CDR3 finishes, and the germline J gene fills in the end. The chain employs TRBV29-1 and TRBJ1-4; D gene uncertain. The CDR3 is 13 amino acids. The germline gives CDR1 SQVTM, CDR2 ANQGSEA. V lost 4 bases, J lost 7 bases, and 13 bases lay in between. This CDR3 reads CSVGFSAGEKLFF. The part of the CDR3 DNA that was read is TGCAGCGTTGGTTTCTCGGCAGGTGAAAAA.

Ten or more counts support this clone. The DNA ends 3 residues before the CDR3 does, and the rest of the CDR3 is filled in from the germline J gene. This chain joins TRBV7-2 and TRBJ1-1; D is perhaps TRBD1 (5 bases). This CDR3 region has 14 residues. CDR1 is SGHTA and CDR2 is FQGNSA in the germline V gene. Trimming removed 5 bases at V and 4 bases at J, with 14 bases between. The CDR3 sequence: CASSRRGTSTEAFF. CDR3 DNA, as far as it was read: TGTGCCAGCAGCCGCCGAGGGACTAGCACTGAA.

This clone was seen ten or more times. The CDR3 end is not reached by the read, which stops 3 residues before it; the germline J gene fills it in. This rearrangement joins TRBV19 to TRBJ1-5; the match to TRBD1 covers 7 bases. This CDR3 region has 17 residues. Germline CDR1 LNHDA, CDR2 SQIVND (reference sequence). Trimming took 5 bases from V and 7 from J; bases not matched to a gene: 17. This CDR3 reads CASSPLKGDSGHQPQHF. The DNA read from the CDR3 is TGTGCCAGTAGTCCACTTAAGGGGGACAGCGGACACCAGCCC.

This clone was counted at least ten times. The sequence runs out 3 residues before the end of the CDR3; the remainder is reconstructed from the germline J gene. The chain employs TRBV20-1 and TRBJ2-5; tentatively, D is TRBD1 (5 bases). V shed 6 bases and J shed 5 bases, with 16 bases lying between them. This CDR3 has 13 residues. Germline CDR1 is DFQATT and CDR2 is SNEGSKA (reference sequence). CDR3 residues: CSAPQGIVETQYF. Incomplete CDR3 DNA: TGCAGTGCCCCCCAGGGAATAGTGGAGACC.

The table lists this clone with many counts. The CDR3 goes on 3 residues after the read ends, and that part is filled in from the germline J gene. This sequence joins TRBV2 and TRBJ2-3, with 10 positions matching TRBD1. J was trimmed by 1 base and V by 5 bases; bases with no gene match: 6. The CDR3 sequence is 16 residues long. Looked up from germline, CDR1 is SNHLY and CDR2 is FYNNEI. Partial CDR3 DNA: TGTGCCAGCAGTAGCGATGGGACAGGGGGCACAGATACG. Amino acid sequence: CASSSDGTGGTDT. The complete CDR3 protein is CASSSDGTGGTDTQYF.

This clone was seen at least ten times. This CDR3 is CASSIRGQGDNQPQHF. Incomplete CDR3 DNA: TGTGCCAGTAGTATCAGGGGACAGGGTGATAATCAGCCC. V and J are TRBV19 and TRBJ1-5; 9 nucleotides agree with TRBD1. The sequence runs out 3 residues before the end of the CDR3; the remainder is reconstructed from the germline J gene. V trimming: 3 bases; J trimming: 4 bases; junction bases outside the gene matches: 7. Germline V lookup: CDR1 LNHDA, CDR2 SQIVND (reference sequence). The CDR3 is 16 amino acids.

The table lists this clone with many counts. Its ends do not fully match the called genes, so a read error is possible. The read falls 3 residues short of the CDR3 end, and the missing part is taken from the germline J gene. V is TRBV4-2 and J is TRBJ2-3, with 9 bases that match TRBD2. This CDR3 has 17 residues. The germline V gene has CDR1 LGHNA and CDR2 YNFKEQ. The CDR3 DNA, read in part, is TGCGCCAGCAGCCTCCAGGTTTCTAGCGGGGGCACAGATACG. Translating it yields CASSLQVSSGGTDT. The complete CDR3 protein is CASSLQVSSGGTDTQYF.

This clone was detected ten times or more. Read sequence stops 3 residues before the CDR3 end, and the germline J gene provides the missing end. V is TRBV20-1 and J is TRBJ2-3; TRBD2 aligns across 7 bases. In germline, CDR1 is DFQATT, CDR2 SNEGSKA (reference sequence). The CDR3 is 14 amino acids. Losses at the gene ends were 4 bases for V and 4 bases for J; bases not matched to a gene: 8. The CDR3 is CSAKTGGGADTQYF. The CDR3 DNA, read in part, is TGCAGTGCTAAGACTGGCGGGGGTGCAGATACG.

This clone has at least ten counts. The CDR3 end falls 3 residues outside the read, so it is completed with the germline J gene. V usage is TRBV20-1 and J usage is TRBJ2-7; D is uncertain. The V end lost 3 bases, the J end lost 1 base, and 16 bases lay between the germline ends. Per the germline V gene, CDR1 is DFQATT and CDR2 is SNEGSKA (reference sequence). The CDR3 is 15 amino acids. The CDR3 loop reads CSASSLAGASYEQYF. CDR3 bases read: TGCAGTGCTAGCAGTTTGGCAGGAGCATCCTACGAG.

This clone was seen ten or more times. Partial CDR3 DNA: TGCGCCAGCAGCTTGGGGGCACTCCAGGGGGACGAG. Protein sequence: CASSLGALQGDE. The CDR3 in full is CASSLGALQGDEQYF. This rearrangement joins TRBV5-1 to TRBJ2-7, with 7 bases matching TRBD1. The read is 3 residues too short to cover the CDR3 end, so that end is filled in from the germline J gene. The CDR3 length is 15 residues. Germline V gene sequence: CDR1 SGHRS, CDR2 YFSETQ. With 0 bases clipped from V and 5 bases from J, the junction kept 8 bases outside the gene matches.